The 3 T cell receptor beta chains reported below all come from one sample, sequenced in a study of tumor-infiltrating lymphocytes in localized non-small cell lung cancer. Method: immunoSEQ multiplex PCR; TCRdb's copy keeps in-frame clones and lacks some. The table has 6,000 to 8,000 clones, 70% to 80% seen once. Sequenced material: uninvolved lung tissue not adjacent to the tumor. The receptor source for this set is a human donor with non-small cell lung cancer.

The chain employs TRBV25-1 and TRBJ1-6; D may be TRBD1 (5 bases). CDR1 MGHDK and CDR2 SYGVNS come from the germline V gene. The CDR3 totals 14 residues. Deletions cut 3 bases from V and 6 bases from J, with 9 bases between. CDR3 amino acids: CASSESGFNSPLHF. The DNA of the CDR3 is TGTGCCAGCAGTGAGTCAGGGTTTAATTCACCCCTCCACTTT.

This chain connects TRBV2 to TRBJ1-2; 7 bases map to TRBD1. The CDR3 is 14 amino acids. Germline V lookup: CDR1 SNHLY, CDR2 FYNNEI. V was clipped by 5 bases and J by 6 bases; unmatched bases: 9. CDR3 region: CASSPRQGRDGYTF. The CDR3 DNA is TGTGCCAGCAGTCCCCGACAGGGTAGGGATGGCTACACCTTC.

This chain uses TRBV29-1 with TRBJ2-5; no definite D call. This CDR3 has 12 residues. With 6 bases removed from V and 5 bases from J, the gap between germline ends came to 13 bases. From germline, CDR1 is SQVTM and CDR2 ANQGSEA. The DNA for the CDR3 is TGCAGCGTCCAAGTCAGCAGCGAGACCCAGTACTTC. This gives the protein CSVQVSSETQYF.